The subject of this entry is one T cell receptor (beta chain). This record belongs to a study of T cells after somatic rescue of genetic block. Here immunoSEQ multiplex PCR was the method, and the copy in TCRdb shows in-frame clones only, minus some. The sample lists 45,000 to 70,000 clones, 90% to 97% occurring once. The TCR originated in a child younger than two. Sequenced sample: peripheral blood mononuclear cells (PBMCs).

CDR3 sequence (DNA): TGTGCCAGCAGTGCGGGACTCCGAGAGACCCAGTACTTC. Protein: CASSAGLRETQYF. The chain combines TRBV25-1 with TRBJ2-5; D may be TRBD2 (6 bases). This CDR3 comprises 13 residues. Looked up from germline, CDR1 is MGHDK and CDR2 is SYGVNS. The V end was cut by 4 bases, the J end by 4 bases, with 10 bases between.